These 24 T cell receptor beta chains originate from one sample sequenced in a study of cytomegalovirus exposure and HLA in healthy donors. The primer mix had 60 Vbeta and 13 Jbeta primers. Assay: immunoSEQ multiplex PCR; the TCRdb copy retains only in-frame clones and omits some. The sample shows 120,000 to 150,000 clones, over 75% of them seen only once. Sequencing used PBMCs. The receptors were sampled from a female donor in good health and CMV-seronegative.

The count of this clone is one. The gene calls are TRBV10-3 and TRBJ2-7, with D tentatively TRBD1 (6 bases). Germline values: CDR1 ENHRY, CDR2 SYGVKD. Trimming cost V 2 bases and J 2 bases, with 10 bases left between them. The CDR3 consists of 14 residues. DNA of the CDR3: TGTGCCATCAGTGAGAGGGGGATCACCTACGAGCAGTACTTC. This translates into CAISERGITYEQYF.

This chain connects TRBV10-3 to TRBJ2-3; possible D gene TRBD1, 6 bases. Trimming pared 6 bases from V and 0 bases from J, leaving 10 bases between. The V gene's germline CDR1 is ENHRY and CDR2 SYGVKD. CDR3 size: 14 residues. The CDR3 region has the DNA TGTGCCATCAGCAGGGGTACTAGCACAGATACGCAGTATTTT. It translates to CAISRGTSTDTQYF.

The chain has TRBV5-1 and TRBJ2-5, with TRBD2 matching over 7 bases. The CDR3 contains 15 residues. J gave up 1 base and V 5 bases, and 8 bases lay outside the gene matches. CDR1 is SGHRS, CDR2 YFSETQ, per germline. CDR3 amino acids: CASRPTSAFQETQYF. CDR3 DNA sequence: TGCGCCAGCAGGCCAACTAGCGCCTTCCAAGAGACCCAGTACTTC.

The chain combines TRBV29-1 with TRBJ2-1; 7 bases line up with TRBD2. V shed 4 bases, J shed 3 bases, and the junction held 6 bases outside the gene matches. Germline V CDR1 and CDR2: SQVTM, ANQGSEA. The length of the CDR3 is 14 residues. In nucleotides, the CDR3 is TGCAGCGTTGTGGAGCTAGCGGTCTACAATGAGCAGTTCTTC. It translates to CSVVELAVYNEQFF.

This rearrangement joins TRBV7-9 to TRBJ2-3, with a possible D match to TRBD2 (5 bases). The CDR3 has 18 amino acids. The V and J ends lost 1 base and 2 bases respectively, with 19 bases between them. The germline V gene encodes CDR1 SEHNR and CDR2 FQNEAQ (reference sequence). The CDR3 loop reads CASSLVRGDNPYTDTQYF. DNA for the CDR3: TGTGCCAGCAGCTTAGTCCGGGGTGACAATCCTTACACAGATACGCAGTATTTT.

The chain uses TRBV23-1 and TRBJ2-7, with D perhaps TRBD1 (5 bases). TRBV23-1 is filed as an ORF, its function uncertain. The CDR3 is 14 residues long. V gave up 2 bases and J gave up 3 bases, with 11 bases separating them. CDR3 region: CASSQISTDYEQYF. CDR3 bases: TGCGCCAGCAGTCAAATTTCGACAGACTACGAGCAGTACTTC.

V is TRBV19 and J is TRBJ2-7; D is possibly TRBD1 (6 bases). This CDR3 region has 13 residues. Looked up from germline, CDR1 is LNHDA and CDR2 is SQIVND (reference sequence). Trimming took 6 bases from V and 2 from J, leaving 11 bases between them. Written as DNA, the CDR3 is TGTGCCAGTAGCAAACAGGGTGCCTACGAGCAGTACTTC. Its translation is CASSKQGAYEQYF.

The CDR3 region has the DNA TGTGCCAGCAGTTACTTAGCGGGAGACTACGAGCAGTACTTC. Its protein product is CASSYLAGDYEQYF. The chain couples TRBV6-5 to TRBJ2-7; 9 bases align to TRBD2. The germline V gene has CDR1 MNHEY and CDR2 SVGAGI. J lost 3 bases, V lost 1 base, and 1 base had no gene match. The CDR3 has 14 amino acids.

V and J are TRBV19 and TRBJ2-7; D possibly corresponds to TRBD2 (6 bases). Germline V gene sequence: CDR1 LNHDA, CDR2 SQIVND (reference sequence). The V gene lost 6 bases and the J gene lost 2 bases, with 17 bases spanning the gap. This CDR3 spans 15 amino acids. Here the CDR3 reads CASRGTGGLAYEQYF. The CDR3 region has the DNA TGTGCCAGTAGGGGGACTGGCGGTTTAGCCTACGAGCAGTACTTC.

The V gene is TRBV27, the J gene TRBJ2-7; 7 nucleotides agree with TRBD2. The trim removed 0 bases at V and 2 bases at J, leaving 4 bases unmatched. Per germline, CDR1 MNHEY and CDR2 SMNVEV (reference sequence). There are 15 residues in the CDR3. This CDR3 reads CASSLSGGGTYEQYF. The CDR3 DNA reads TGTGCCAGCAGTTTATCCGGGGGAGGGACCTACGAGCAGTACTTC.

The rearrangement uses TRBV6-6 and TRBJ1-1, with D maybe TRBD1 (5 bases). Per germline, CDR1 MNHNY and CDR2 SVGAGI (reference sequence). V was pared by 1 base and J by 5 bases, with 11 bases between. The CDR3 contains 14 residues. DNA for the CDR3: TGTGCCAGCAGTTACTTAGGGGTTCTTACTGAAGCTTTCTTT. It translates to CASSYLGVLTEAFF.

CDR3 amino acids: CSVVPGQYNEQFF. DNA for the CDR3: TGCAGCGTTGTCCCGGGACAGTACAATGAGCAGTTCTTC. The rearrangement links TRBV29-1 to TRBJ2-1, with 7 bases fitting TRBD1. V shed 4 bases and J 4 bases; nucleotides not matched to a gene: 4. The CDR3 totals 13 residues. In germline, CDR1 is SQVTM, CDR2 ANQGSEA.

The chain has TRBV5-6 and TRBJ1-1; no reliable D call. Germline CDR1 reads SGHDT; CDR2 reads YYEEEE. There are 12 residues in the CDR3. Trimming removed 4 bases from V and 11 bases from J, with 15 bases in between. CDR3 sequence reads: CASSQGRAGAFF. Written as DNA, the CDR3 is TGTGCCAGCAGCCAAGGAAGGGCGGGGGCTTTCTTT.

V usage is TRBV5-1 and J usage is TRBJ1-1; D not resolved. Trimming left V 2 bases short and J 1 base short, with 15 bases between. The germline gives CDR1 SGHRS, CDR2 YFSETQ. The CDR3 loop spans 16 amino acids. The CDR3: CASSFPEKSGNTEAFF. The CDR3 bases are TGCGCCAGCAGCTTTCCGGAAAAATCGGGGAACACTGAAGCTTTCTTT.

This chain joins TRBV2 and TRBJ1-5, with 10 bases matching TRBD1. In germline, CDR1 is SNHLY, CDR2 FYNNEI. Trimming removed 4 bases from V and 6 bases from J; junction bases left unmatched: 3. This CDR3 has 14 amino acids. The DNA for the CDR3 is TGTGCCAGCAGTGGACAGGGGGCGACTCAGCCCCAGCATTTT. The encoded protein is CASSGQGATQPQHF.

The CDR3 here is CASSASGNPYNEQFF. CDR3 nucleotide sequence: TGTGCCAGCAGTGCAAGCGGGAACCCCTACAATGAGCAGTTCTTC. The chain employs TRBV9 and TRBJ2-1; 7 bases are a match to TRBD2. This CDR3 contains 15 residues. The J segment lost 2 bases and the V segment lost 5 bases, leaving 7 bases of the junction unmatched. Germline V CDR1 and CDR2: SGDLS, YYNGEE.

There are a few counts of this clone. The chain recombines TRBV18 with TRBJ2-7; 10 nucleotides agree with TRBD1. The germline gives CDR1 KGHSH, CDR2 LQKENI. This CDR3 has 14 residues. The trim removed 4 bases at V and 5 bases at J, leaving 5 bases unmatched. CDR3 nucleotide sequence: TGTGCCAGCTCACTAGACAGGGGGCTGGACGAGCAGTACTTC. It encodes CASSLDRGLDEQYF.

The chain joins TRBV4-1 to TRBJ1-5; TRBD1 agrees at 9 bases. CDR1 MGHRA and CDR2 YSYEKL come from the germline V gene. V shed 4 bases, J shed 4 bases, and the junction held 2 bases outside the gene matches. The CDR3 is 14 amino acids. CDR3 DNA: TGCGCCAGCAGCCCGACAGGGGGTAATCAGCCCCAGCATTTT. It encodes CASSPTGGNQPQHF.

The V call is TRBV5-4, the J call TRBJ2-5; tentative D call: TRBD2 (5 bases). V was pared by 4 bases and J by 1 base, with 14 bases between. This CDR3 is 15 amino acids long. CDR1 is SGHNT and CDR2 is YYREEE in the germline V gene (reference sequence). CDR3 nucleotide sequence: TGTGCCAGCAGCACCCCTGGAGCGGTCCAAGAGACCCAGTACTTC. Amino acid sequence: CASSTPGAVQETQYF.

This chain joins TRBV7-9 and TRBJ2-7; a possible D gene is TRBD2 (6 bases). Germline CDR1 and CDR2: SEHNR and FQNEAQ (reference sequence). The length of the CDR3 is 13 residues. V dropped 4 bases and J dropped 3 bases, with 10 bases sitting between them. The CDR3 loop is CASSYPGSYEQYF. The CDR3 DNA reads TGTGCCAGCAGCTACCCCGGGAGCTACGAGCAGTACTTC.

The chain carries TRBV5-1 and TRBJ2-3, with 7 bases fitting TRBD2. V shed 0 bases and J 0 bases; nucleotides not matched to a gene: 4. CDR1 SGHRS and CDR2 YFSETQ come from the germline V gene. The CDR3 runs 16 residues. CDR3 nucleotide sequence: TGCGCCAGCAGCTTGGCCGGGGGGAGAAGCACAGATACGCAGTATTTT. It specifies CASSLAGGRSTDTQYF.

As for this clone: Within the sample, other DNA sequences also encode this same CDR3. The chain is built from TRBV7-3 and TRBJ1-1; D perhaps matches TRBD1 (5 bases). In germline, CDR1 is SGHTA, CDR2 FQGTGA. The V end lost 6 bases, the J end lost 1 base, and 9 bases lay between the germline ends. The CDR3 contains 13 residues. CDR3 sequence (DNA): TGTGCCAGCAGTTCCGGACAGAACACTGAAGCTTTCTTT. Its protein is CASSSGQNTEAFF.

V usage is TRBV4-2 and J usage is TRBJ2-4, with 14 bases aligning to TRBD2. CDR3 size: 17 residues. V lost 4 bases, J lost 5 bases, and 7 bases stayed unmatched. The germline CDR1 and CDR2 sequences are LGHNA and YNFKEQ. CDR3 sequence (DNA): TGTGCCAGCAGCCCACGACTAGCGGGAGGGCGGGAAAACATTCAGTACTTC. Protein sequence: CASSPRLAGGRENIQYF.

The chain combines TRBV13 with TRBJ1-1; no definite D call. The V end lost 6 bases, the J end lost 10 bases, and 9 bases lay between the germline ends. The CDR3 is 10 residues long. Germline lookup yields CDR1 PRHDT and CDR2 FYEKMQ (reference sequence). The CDR3 DNA reads as TGTGCCAGCAGTAGGGAGGCAGCTTTCTTT. Its translation is CASSREAAFF.